This entry features one TCR beta chain sequence. It has no known antigen specificity. Base qualities are missing; no much larger clone stands one base away. Uninvolved adjacent lung was obtained at least 2 cm from the tumor margin, and the absence of atypia was confirmed by two independent pathologists. At diagnosis, peripheral blood, uninvolved tumor-adjacent lung and tumor were collected and stored as a combination of fresh-frozen and FFPE material. From its cysteine to its phenylalanine, the CDR3 spans 14 amino acids. Left in the record is the CDR3 DNA by itself, 42 bases read in frame from the first base. The trim is 4 bases for V and 2 bases for J, with a gap of 12 bases between the germline ends. CDR1 and CDR2 (SGHDN, FVKESK) derive from the germline V gene. The sample belongs to a study of T cells in localized non-small cell lung cancer (dated by TCRdb to the early 2020s). Context from the whole study: The study analyzed T cell repertoires of approximately 240 early-stage NSCLC patients, comparing tumors and uninvolved tumor-adjacent lungs. All 220 or so NSCLC patients in the cohort were treatment-naive and had localized lung tumors that were resected. Of the NSCLC patients, 129 were male and roughly 110 were female, and the mean age was about 69 years.

The paper's findings and limits, for the study overall: Higher T cell density in blood was associated with longer overall survival, whereas higher clonality in adjacent lung was associated with shorter survival. A median of 57 of the top 100 tumor clones turned up in the paired uninvolved adjacent lung, and roughly 28 of those clones also ranked among the top 100 of that same adjacent lung. Because the study design was exploratory, TCR variables were selected using unadjusted p-values without false-discovery rate correction. Uninvolved tumor-adjacent lung showed the highest T cell clonality, higher than tumor, which suggests more focused antigenic responses in the uninvolved tumor-adjacent lung. Because multi-region tumor sequencing was not done, intratumor heterogeneity could not be ruled out.

TCR beta CDR3 regions were sequenced from DNA using the immunoSEQ Assay. Per the original workflow: T cell density was computed as TCR beta template counts normalized to usable DNA estimated by amplifying housekeeping genes. The preseqR package was used to estimate richness by extrapolating to 400,000 templates for PBMC samples and to 120,000 templates for tissue samples. Clonality was calculated as one minus Pielou's evenness. Tissue-enriched TCRs were identified by differential abundance testing using productive amino-acid clonotypes, minimum total count 5 and alpha 0.1. Repertoire overlap between compartments was quantified with the Jaccard Index and Morisita Overlap Index. GLIPH clustered TCR beta CDR3s with public tetramer-defined viral CDR3s; viral motifs required at least three viral sequences plus V-gene enrichment. Here the immuneACCESS table is served through TCRdb, limited to in-frame sequences with V and J called. Missing clones are a known gap in these copies; in checked studies unresolved V genes cover under half, and the rest lacks a known reason. V and J calls and clone size are copied from that table; D and trimming were computed from the DNA. The sample table records 1,500 to 2,000 clones; approximately 29% of these occur just once. The ten top clones hold about 27% of the sample.

The receptor was isolated from an older female donor with stage I lung adenocarcinoma. The chain links TRBV14 with TRBJ2-7, with an unclear D gene assignment. This material consisted of normal lung tissue next to the tumor, taken before any cancer treatment. The CDR3 corresponds to CASSPRPGTYEQYF. The DNA reads as follows: TGTGCCAGCAGCCCCCGTCCGGGTACCTACGAGCAGTACTTC.